The present entry profiles one TCR beta chain with its context. This sample is drawn from a study of blood T cell repertoires in COVID-19. Turning to the study itself: The United States, Italy and Spain provided the acute and convalescent COVID-19 samples. In each case, the material was cDNA or gDNA derived from T cells, B-cell-depleted T cells, or PBMCs.

The germline CDR1 and CDR2 sequences are SGHNT and YYREEE (reference sequence). J was trimmed by 2 bases and V by 5 bases; bases with no gene match: 5. This CDR3 contains 14 residues. Authors' processing steps: Amplification of reference gene primers was used by the study to estimate nucleated cell counts. Data came from immunoSEQ multiplex PCR; TCRdb stores just in-frame clones and leaves some out. That table furnishes V, J and clone size, whereas the DNA furnished D and trimming. The sample lists 300,000 or so clones, 85% occurring once. V gene TRBV5-4 combines with J gene TRBJ2-7; TRBD1 matches 9 bases. This TCR was recovered from a woman between 45 and 65 years old with active or convalescent COVID-19. Sample: peripheral blood. The CDR3 sequence is CASRATGGPYEQYF. In DNA form, the CDR3 reads TGTGCCAGCAGAGCGACAGGGGGACCCTACGAGCAGTACTTC.